The 14 T cell receptor beta chains below come from one sample, sequenced in a study of blood T cell repertoires in COVID-19. The method was immunoSEQ multiplex PCR; TCRdb's version includes in-frame clones alone and lacks a portion of them. This table has about 110,000 clones, 88% appearing once. The sequenced sample was peripheral blood. The source of these receptors is a human donor in a cohort sampled during active COVID-19.

The chain employs TRBV11-2 and TRBJ1-1; a possible D gene is TRBD1 (6 bases). V lost 5 bases and J lost 1, with 11 bases in between. The CDR3 has 14 residues. Germline CDR1 SGHAT, CDR2 FQNNGV. The CDR3 DNA follows: TGTGCCAGCAGCCGGGGGGGCCCGAACACTGAAGCTTTCTTT. Translation: CASSRGGPNTEAFF.

This chain joins TRBV9 and TRBJ1-2; 8 positions agree with TRBD1. Germline CDR1 SGDLS, CDR2 YYNGEE. The CDR3 is made up of 14 amino acids. Losses at the gene ends were 3 bases for V and 1 base for J; bases not matched to a gene: 2. The CDR3 DNA reads as TGTGCCAGCAGCGAAACAGGGGGTAACTATGGCTACACCTTC. Its protein product is CASSETGGNYGYTF.

The chain joins TRBV27 to TRBJ2-3; 11 positions match TRBD2. V lost 8 bases and J lost 2; bases outside the gene matches: 9. Germline-derived CDR1 and CDR2 are MNHEY and SMNVEV (reference sequence). The CDR3 covers 16 residues. The DNA for the CDR3 is TGTGCCAGCGGCCCCGGGACTAGCGGTTACACAGATACGCAGTATTTT. This gives the protein CASGPGTSGYTDTQYF.

The rearrangement joins TRBV6-1 to TRBJ1-4, with D perhaps matching TRBD1 (5 bases). V dropped 1 base and J dropped 7 bases, with 13 bases sitting between them. The CDR3 sequence is 15 residues long. Germline V gene data show CDR1 as MNHNS and CDR2 as SASEGT. The CDR3 coding sequence is TGTGCCAGCAGTGAAGGTCGGGGGTTGGGTGAAAAACTGTTTTTT. As protein: CASSEGRGLGEKLFF.

J is TRBJ1-1 and V is TRBV2; possible D gene TRBD1, 6 bases. Trimming shortened V by 5 bases and J by 0 bases, and 10 bases separated the two germline ends. CDR1 and CDR2 (germline): SNHLY, FYNNEI. CDR3 length: 14 residues. The CDR3 nucleotides are TGTGCCAGCAGTCAGGGGCGGGTGAACACTGAAGCTTTCTTT. This codes for CASSQGRVNTEAFF.

This chain connects TRBV10-3 to TRBJ1-5, with D perhaps TRBD1 (6 bases). Germline V gene lookup returns CDR1 ENHRY and CDR2 SYGVKD. V lost 3 bases, J lost 0 bases, and 9 bases lay in between. The CDR3 totals 15 residues. The CDR3 region is CAISEGGVSNQPQHF. CDR3 DNA: TGTGCCATCAGTGAAGGGGGGGTTAGCAATCAGCCCCAGCATTTT.

The rearrangement uses TRBV13 and TRBJ2-7; the match to TRBD2 covers 7 bases. This CDR3 contains 14 residues. Germline CDR1 is PRHDT and CDR2 is FYEKMQ (reference sequence). The junction had 4 bases not matched to a gene; V was cut back by 5 bases and J by 0 bases. The CDR3 loop reads CASSPSGDSYEQYF. The CDR3 nucleotides read TGTGCCAGCAGCCCGAGCGGGGACTCCTACGAGCAGTACTTC.

The rearrangement joins TRBV5-1 to TRBJ1-2, with 11 positions matching TRBD1. Germline loops: CDR1 SGHRS, CDR2 YFSETQ. The CDR3 loop spans 16 amino acids. Germline trimming cut 2 bases from V and 8 bases from J; bases unmatched to any gene: 11. CDR3 amino acids: CASSFMSDRGLGGYTF. As DNA, the CDR3 is TGCGCCAGCAGCTTTATGTCGGACAGGGGGCTCGGAGGCTACACCTTC.

V is TRBV6-5 and J is TRBJ1-3, with TRBD1 as a possible D gene (5 bases). Germline lookup yields CDR1 MNHEY and CDR2 SVGAGI. Trimming removed 8 bases from V and 2 bases from J, with 16 bases in between. There are 15 residues in the CDR3. The CDR3 loop reads CASGIQDTPGNTIYF. The CDR3, as DNA: TGTGCCAGCGGTATACAGGACACCCCTGGAAACACCATATATTTT.

About this clone itself: The sample carries other DNA sequences with the same CDR3. The chain combines TRBV5-6 with TRBJ2-7; D may be TRBD1 (5 bases). Trimming shortened V by 4 bases and J by 0 bases, and 8 bases separated the two germline ends. This CDR3 region has 13 residues. Germline values: CDR1 SGHDT, CDR2 YYEEEE. This CDR3 reads CASSPDTSYEQYF. The CDR3 DNA reads as TGTGCCAGCAGCCCGGACACCTCCTACGAGCAGTACTTC.

This sequence joins TRBV7-9 and TRBJ2-3; D may be TRBD1 (5 bases). Trimming removed 5 bases at V and 0 bases at J, with 18 bases between. CDR3 size: 17 residues. Germline assignment: CDR1 SEHNR and CDR2 FQNEAQ (reference sequence). As DNA, the CDR3 is TGTGCCAGCAGCGGGCCGGACAACCCACCTAGCACAGATACGCAGTATTTT. Amino acids: CASSGPDNPPSTDTQYF. The full variable domain, rest sourced from reference TRBV7-9 and TRBJ2-3, is DTGVSQNPRHKITKRGQNVTFRCDPISEHNRLYWYRQTLGQGPEFLTYFQNEAQLEKSRLLSDRFSAERPKGSFSTLEIQRTEQGDSAMYLCASSGPDNPPSTDTQYFGPGTRLTVL.

CDR3 in amino acids: CASSRDTGTVFTTEAFF. The CDR3 coding sequence is TGTGCCAGCAGCCGCGACACCGGGACAGTTTTCACCACTGAAGCTTTCTTT. V gene TRBV5-6 combines with J gene TRBJ1-1, with 7 positions matching TRBD1. The CDR3 loop spans 17 amino acids. Germline values: CDR1 SGHDT, CDR2 YYEEEE. The trim removed 4 bases at V and 4 bases at J, leaving 16 bases unmatched.

The V and J genes are TRBV15 and TRBJ2-3, with D hard to call. V gave up 5 bases and J gave up 2 bases, with 11 bases separating them. The V gene's germline CDR1 is LNHNV and CDR2 YYDKDF (reference sequence). This CDR3 has 14 residues. The CDR3 sequence: CATSSLPLTDTQYF. As DNA, the CDR3 is TGTGCCACCAGCTCCCTTCCCCTCACAGATACGCAGTATTTT.

The chain has TRBV5-5 and TRBJ1-1; D perhaps matches TRBD1 (5 bases). V was cut by 2 bases and J by 0 bases, with 14 bases left in between. This CDR3 has 16 residues. Germline CDR1 reads SGHKS; CDR2 reads YYEKEE (reference sequence). CDR3 in amino acids: CASSFRVPTLNTEAFF. As DNA, the CDR3 is TGTGCCAGCAGCTTCAGGGTCCCGACTCTGAACACTGAAGCTTTCTTT.